What follows are 19 T cell receptor beta chains derived from one specimen sequenced in a study of memory CD8 T cells in hepatitis C reinfection. Measured with immunoSEQ multiplex PCR; TCRdb has only the in-frame clones, and not every one. Of some 46,000 clones detected, 89% appear once; the ten largest clones hold 0.72%. Time point in this sample: late/post reinfection, 12 to 24 weeks after detection. No in vitro expansion preceded TCR sequencing of the sorted cells. Sequenced sample: naive CD8+ T cells sorted from blood. The receptors were gathered from a man aged 18-30 years with hepatitis C virus infection.

The chain employs TRBV10-3 and TRBJ2-7; 9 nucleotides align to TRBD2. V lost 4 bases and J lost 6; bases outside the gene matches: 10. The CDR3 length is 15 residues. Germline-derived CDR1 and CDR2 are ENHRY and SYGVKD. The CDR3 nucleotides are TGTGCCATCAGTGGAAGTAGCGGGGGATTGGTCGAGCAGTACGTC. Its translation: CAISGSSGGLVEQYV.

J is TRBJ2-3 and V is TRBV27; D is perhaps TRBD2 (6 bases). The CDR3 runs to 14 residues. Trimming stripped 7 bases from V and 6 bases from J, with 17 bases between. Germline loops: CDR1 MNHEY, CDR2 SMNVEV (reference sequence). As DNA, the CDR3 is TGTGCCAGCAACCTACTAGGCGGGGCCGATACGCAGTATTTT. Protein sequence: CASNLLGGADTQYF.

The gene calls are TRBV10-3 and TRBJ1-5; TRBD1 is a possible D gene (5 bases). V lost 3 bases and J 6 bases, leaving 12 bases between the germline ends. Germline V gene data show CDR1 as ENHRY and CDR2 as SYGVKD. The CDR3 length is 14 residues. CDR3 nucleotide sequence: TGTGCCATCAGTGATGGGGGGATCGGTCAGCCCCAGCATTTT. Its protein is CAISDGGIGQPQHF.

This chain connects TRBV7-9 to TRBJ1-4; D ambiguous. This CDR3 region has 13 residues. V lost 5 bases and J lost 6, with 10 bases in between. The germline V gene has CDR1 SEHNR and CDR2 FQNEAQ (reference sequence). The CDR3 region is CASSPITDEKLFF. The CDR3 coding sequence is TGTGCCAGCAGCCCTATTACGGATGAAAAACTGTTTTTT.

The CDR3 reads CSVGGLDSYNEQFF. In DNA, the CDR3 is TGCAGCGTTGGGGGACTGGACTCCTACAATGAGCAGTTCTTC. J is TRBJ2-1 and V is TRBV29-1, with D perhaps TRBD2 (6 bases). Germline loops: CDR1 SQVTM, CDR2 ANQGSEA. Between the trimmed V and J ends, which lost 4 bases and 0 bases, there was a span of 10 bases. The CDR3 contains 14 residues.

This chain links TRBV5-8 with TRBJ2-7; 7 bases map to TRBD1. Germline V CDR1 and CDR2: SGHTS, YDEGEE. V was pared by 0 bases and J by 4 bases, with 10 bases of the junction left unmatched. This CDR3 spans 16 amino acids. This chain's CDR3 is CASSLGQGISRYEQYF. Written as DNA, the CDR3 is TGTGCCAGCAGCTTGGGACAGGGAATCTCACGATACGAGCAGTACTTC.

The chain combines TRBV5-4 with TRBJ1-2; possible D gene TRBD1, 5 bases. Looked up from germline, CDR1 is SGHNT and CDR2 is YYREEE (reference sequence). The ends were cut back, 1 base at V and 4 bases at J, with 17 bases in the middle. The CDR3 has 16 residues. CDR3 in amino acids: CASSLWAGLLTYGYTF. CDR3 in DNA: TGTGCCAGCAGCTTGTGGGCAGGGCTTCTGACCTATGGCTACACCTTC.

CDR3 sequence reads: CAISGTGGKPYEQYV. The CDR3 nucleotides are TGTGCCATCAGTGGTACAGGGGGGAAACCCTACGAGCAGTACGTC. This chain links TRBV10-3 with TRBJ2-7; 8 nucleotides match TRBD1. V shed 4 bases, J shed 2 bases, and the junction held 7 bases outside the gene matches. CDR1 is ENHRY and CDR2 is SYGVKD in the germline V gene. This CDR3 contains 15 residues.

This clone was picked up a small number of times. The rearrangement uses TRBV6-5 and TRBJ2-7; weak D call: TRBD1 (7 bases). Germline assignment: CDR1 MNHEY and CDR2 SVGAGI. Trimming removed 0 bases at V and 1 base at J, with 13 bases between. The CDR3 covers 16 residues. This CDR3 reads CASSYSTRGASYEQYF. CDR3 DNA: TGTGCCAGCAGTTACTCGACCAGGGGGGCGTCCTACGAGCAGTACTTC.

The rearrangement joins TRBV19 to TRBJ1-2; 7 bases align to TRBD1. Trimming removed 5 bases from V and 6 bases from J; junction bases left unmatched: 12. The CDR3 totals 15 residues. CDR1 LNHDA and CDR2 SQIVND come from the germline V gene (reference sequence). In DNA, the CDR3 is TGTGCCAGTAGTCCCTGGACAGGATCGGATCATGGCTACACCTTC. Translated: CASSPWTGSDHGYTF.

The chain links TRBV29-1 to TRBJ2-5; no clear D. Per germline, CDR1 SQVTM and CDR2 ANQGSEA. There are 12 residues in the CDR3. V lost 5 bases and J 1 base, leaving 8 bases between the germline ends. This chain's CDR3 is CSVTTIQETQYF. The CDR3 nucleotides read TGCAGCGTTACGACAATCCAAGAGACCCAGTACTTC.

This clone was detected only once. J is TRBJ2-3 and V is TRBV15, with 7 nucleotides matching TRBD2. The germline gives CDR1 LNHNV, CDR2 YYDKDF (reference sequence). This CDR3 has 15 residues. Trimming cost V 4 bases and J 2 bases; bases outside gene matches: 6. CDR3 region: CATSIQAGLTDTQYF. In DNA form, the CDR3 reads TGTGCCACCAGCATCCAAGCGGGGCTCACAGATACGCAGTATTTT.

This sequence joins TRBV5-4 and TRBJ2-1; no reliable D call. The CDR3 contains 13 residues. V was trimmed by 4 bases and J by 8 bases, leaving 13 bases between them. Germline values: CDR1 SGHNT, CDR2 YYREEE (reference sequence). CDR3 amino acids: CASSDSPSDEQFF. The DNA of the CDR3 is TGTGCCAGCAGCGACTCCCCCTCGGATGAGCAGTTCTTC.

This chain joins TRBV7-8 and TRBJ2-7; D ambiguous. V lost 4 bases and J lost 6, with 19 bases in between. The CDR3 spans 15 residues. Germline CDR1 reads SGHVS; CDR2 reads FQNEAQ. The CDR3 DNA reads as TGTGCCAGCAGCTATCGACTCCCCACCGTCTCCGAGCAGTACTTC. Translation: CASSYRLPTVSEQYF.

The chain carries TRBV2 and TRBJ2-1; the D is unclear. CDR3 length equals 11 residues. V gave up 7 bases and J gave up 8 bases, with 9 bases separating them. Germline values: CDR1 SNHLY, CDR2 FYNNEI. The CDR3 coding sequence is TGTGCCAGCACCGACTCCGATGAGCAGTTCTTC. Amino acids: CASTDSDEQFF.

This clone was counted a few times. The V gene is TRBV30, the J gene TRBJ1-6; D may be TRBD1 (6 bases). Germline V gene data show CDR1 as GTSNPN and CDR2 as SVGIG (reference sequence). The CDR3 consists of 13 residues. The germline V and J ends were trimmed by 0 bases and 8 bases, with 8 bases remaining between them. The CDR3 reads CAWSVEGDSPLHF. In DNA, the CDR3 is TGTGCCTGGAGTGTAGAGGGGGATTCACCCCTCCACTTT.

V and J are TRBV4-3 and TRBJ2-5; D may be TRBD2 (5 bases). This CDR3 is 15 amino acids long. Germline-derived CDR1 and CDR2 are LGHNA and YSLEER. Trimming removed 0 bases from V and 2 bases from J, with 10 bases in between. This CDR3 reads CASSQDPGVQETQYF. DNA for the CDR3: TGCGCCAGCAGCCAAGACCCCGGGGTACAAGAGACCCAGTACTTC.

The gene calls are TRBV27 and TRBJ1-2; D gene ambiguous. Trimming removed 2 bases from V and 1 base from J, with 5 bases in between. The CDR3 spans 13 residues. Germline V gene lookup returns CDR1 MNHEY and CDR2 SMNVEV (reference sequence). CDR3 in amino acids: CASSLGLNYGYTF. The CDR3, as DNA: TGTGCCAGCAGTTTAGGGCTTAACTATGGCTACACCTTC.

This chain links TRBV28 with TRBJ1-5; no clear D gene. Between the trimmed V and J ends, which lost 7 bases and 6 bases, there was a span of 7 bases. The CDR3 has 11 residues. CDR1 MDHEN and CDR2 SYDVKM come from the germline V gene. The CDR3 sequence: CASKSGQPQHF. DNA of the CDR3: TGTGCCAGCAAGAGTGGTCAGCCCCAGCATTTT.